These 24 T cell receptor beta chains share one sample of origin, sequenced in a study of shared clonotypes between healthy human individuals. Assay used: immunoSEQ multiplex PCR; TCRdb lists only in-frame clones, some missing. The data show 2 million to 2.5 million clones, 80% to 95% seen once. Sample: naive CD4+ T cells from PBMCs. Documented subset: CD45RA+ positively selected. Every receptor here comes from a man between 18 and 29 years old in good health. Some clones in this sample may be carry-over from other donors' samples.

The V call is TRBV5-1, the J call TRBJ2-2; 7 nucleotides agree with TRBD1. Per the germline V gene, CDR1 is SGHRS and CDR2 is YFSETQ. With 0 bases clipped from V and 5 bases from J, the junction kept 7 bases outside the gene matches. The CDR3 is 16 amino acids. The CDR3 bases are TGCGCCAGCAGCTTGGTATTACAGGGGATTACCGGGGAGCTGTTTTTT. Its protein is CASSLVLQGITGELFF.

The chain links TRBV6-5 to TRBJ2-1, with TRBD1 matching over 12 bases. The J segment lost 8 bases and the V segment lost 2 bases, leaving 7 bases of the junction unmatched. Germline CDR1 reads MNHEY; CDR2 reads SVGAGI. The CDR3 is made up of 16 amino acids. The CDR3 is CASSYHGTGGWDEQFF. The CDR3, as DNA: TGTGCCAGCAGTTACCACGGGACAGGGGGCTGGGATGAGCAGTTCTTC.

This CDR3 reads CASTGGGAGELFF. As DNA, the CDR3 is TGTGCCAGCACGGGAGGGGGAGCCGGGGAGCTGTTTTTT. This chain links TRBV28 with TRBJ2-2; 8 nucleotides line up with TRBD2. Germline V gene lookup returns CDR1 MDHEN and CDR2 SYDVKM. The ends lost 7 bases at V and 6 bases at J; junction bases unmatched: 4. The CDR3 consists of 13 residues.

The chain has TRBV10-3 and TRBJ2-7; TRBD1 agrees at 8 bases. CDR1 ENHRY and CDR2 SYGVKD come from the germline V gene. V lost 10 bases, J lost 4 bases, and 12 bases stayed unmatched. This CDR3 has 14 amino acids. The CDR3 DNA sequence: TGTGCCACTCGTGTAGGGACAGGACCATACGAGCAGTACTTC. As protein: CATRVGTGPYEQYF.

The chain uses TRBV18 and TRBJ1-1; TRBD1 agrees at 10 bases. The CDR3 totals 13 residues. Per germline, CDR1 KGHSH and CDR2 LQKENI. The V gene end was trimmed by 1 base and the J gene end by 11 bases; junction bases not matched to a gene: 4. The CDR3 loop reads CASSPLGTGDAFF. CDR3 nucleotide sequence: TGTGCCAGCTCACCACTCGGGACAGGGGATGCTTTCTTT.

V and J are TRBV9 and TRBJ2-7; maybe TRBD1 (6 bases). CDR3 length equals 14 residues. Germline assignment: CDR1 SGDLS and CDR2 YYNGEE. Trimming removed 0 bases at V and 2 bases at J, with 9 bases between. The chain's CDR3 is CASSVAGHPYEQYF. In DNA, the CDR3 is TGTGCCAGCAGCGTAGCGGGACACCCCTACGAGCAGTACTTC.

This chain uses TRBV5-1 with TRBJ2-3, with 9 nucleotides matching TRBD1. Germline V gene lookup returns CDR1 SGHRS and CDR2 YFSETQ. V shed 0 bases, J shed 7 bases, and the junction held 15 bases outside the gene matches. There are 18 residues in the CDR3. The CDR3 reads CASSLAPVGQGFSNTQYF. The CDR3, as DNA: TGCGCCAGCAGCTTGGCCCCTGTCGGACAGGGGTTCTCGAATACGCAGTATTTT.

This sequence joins TRBV25-1 and TRBJ1-3; D perhaps matches TRBD1 (6 bases). The germline V gene has CDR1 MGHDK and CDR2 SYGVNS. V dropped 7 bases and J dropped 3 bases, with 13 bases sitting between them. The CDR3 loop spans 14 amino acids. The CDR3 protein is CASMRGTGGNTIYF. CDR3 DNA sequence: TGTGCCAGCATGAGGGGGACTGGTGGAAACACCATATATTTT.

V usage is TRBV7-8 and J usage is TRBJ2-3, with TRBD1 matching over 9 bases. CDR1 SGHVS and CDR2 FQNEAQ come from the germline V gene. The V segment lost 1 base and the J segment 0 bases; nucleotides outside the gene matches: 14. This CDR3 is built from 20 residues. DNA of the CDR3: TGTGCCAGCAGCTTAGGAGTTTTTTTCGCGGACAGGGGTAGCACAGATACGCAGTATTTT. Protein product: CASSLGVFFADRGSTDTQYF.

This chain links TRBV7-9 with TRBJ1-1; 7 bases agree with TRBD1. V lost 1 base, J lost 1 base, and 3 bases stayed unmatched. This CDR3 region has 15 residues. Germline V CDR1 and CDR2: SEHNR, FQNEAQ (reference sequence). The CDR3 reads CASSLGGQPNTEAFF. The CDR3 DNA is TGTGCCAGCAGCTTAGGGGGACAGCCGAACACTGAAGCTTTCTTT.

Details on this clone: The sample holds other DNA sequences that translate to the same CDR3. The J gene is TRBJ2-7, the V gene TRBV7-3; 12 positions match TRBD2. The CDR3 length is 14 residues. The junction had 1 base not matched to a gene; V was cut back by 4 bases and J by 3 bases. Germline CDR1 is SGHTA and CDR2 is FQGTGA. The CDR3 is CASSSTSGSYEQYF. CDR3 nucleotides: TGTGCCAGCAGCTCGACTAGCGGGAGCTACGAGCAGTACTTC. Together with reference TRBV7-3 and TRBJ2-7, the CDR3 gives the full variable domain: GAGVSQTPSNKVTEKGKYVELRCDPISGHTALYWYRQSLGQGPEFLIYFQGTGAADDSGLPNDRFFAVRPEGSVSTLKIQRTERGDSAVYLCASSSTSGSYEQYFGPGTRLTVT.

CDR3 region: CASSSRFPGGSNEKLFF. The CDR3 DNA follows: TGTGCCAGCAGCTCAAGGTTCCCCGGGGGCTCTAATGAAAAACTGTTTTTT. The J gene is TRBJ1-4, the V gene TRBV11-2; a possible D gene is TRBD1 (6 bases). The germline V gene has CDR1 SGHAT and CDR2 FQNNGV. The V gene lost 4 bases and the J gene lost 3 bases, with 18 bases spanning the gap. This CDR3 region has 17 residues.

The chain joins TRBV7-3 to TRBJ2-5, with 9 bases fitting TRBD1. Germline CDR1 SGHTA, CDR2 FQGTGA. Trimming at V came to 5 bases and at J to 5 bases, leaving 3 bases not matched to a gene. The CDR3 is 13 residues long. Here the CDR3 DNA reads TGTGCCAGCAGCCGGGACAGGGCGGAGACCCAGTACTTC. Residues: CASSRDRAETQYF.

The chain combines TRBV4-2 with TRBJ1-3; a weak D match, TRBD1 (5 bases). This CDR3 has 18 residues. Trimming pared 0 bases from V and 2 bases from J, leaving 17 bases between. Germline lookup yields CDR1 LGHNA and CDR2 YNFKEQ. CDR3 nucleotides: TGTGCCAGCAGCCAAGATCCCCAGGGCAGTAAAGCTGGAAACACCATATATTTT. Translating gives CASSQDPQGSKAGNTIYF.

The J gene is TRBJ2-5, the V gene TRBV29-1, with 14 bases identical to TRBD2. Germline V lookup: CDR1 SQVTM, CDR2 ANQGSEA. Trimming cost V 4 bases and J 5 bases; bases outside gene matches: 12. This CDR3 comprises 17 residues. CDR3 amino acids: CSVVPRLAGGFMETQYF. The CDR3 DNA reads as TGCAGCGTTGTTCCCCGACTAGCGGGAGGGTTTATGGAGACCCAGTACTTC.

This chain joins TRBV6-1 and TRBJ1-4; D remains ambiguous. The germline V gene encodes CDR1 MNHNS and CDR2 SASEGT. This CDR3 has 14 amino acids. V was cut by 7 bases and J by 10 bases, with 19 bases left in between. The CDR3 reads CASTFIGLMGKLFF. Here the CDR3 DNA reads TGTGCCAGCACCTTCATAGGACTAATGGGAAAACTGTTTTTT.

The chain links TRBV5-4 to TRBJ2-7; 9 bases align to TRBD1. Germline assignment: CDR1 SGHNT and CDR2 YYREEE (reference sequence). With 4 bases clipped from V and 3 bases from J, the junction kept 5 bases outside the gene matches. The CDR3 runs to 14 residues. The CDR3 sequence is CASSRSGQGYEQYF. The CDR3 nucleotides are TGTGCCAGCAGCCGATCGGGACAGGGCTACGAGCAGTACTTC.

The CDR3 DNA is TGTGCCAGCTACAGGGACTCCTACGAGCAGTACTTC. Its translation: CASYRDSYEQYF. This rearrangement joins TRBV6-6 to TRBJ2-7, with D tentatively TRBD1 (6 bases). Germline CDR1 reads MNHNY; CDR2 reads SVGAGI (reference sequence). There are 12 residues in the CDR3. Trimming took 8 bases from V and 0 from J, leaving 8 bases between them.

This chain joins TRBV11-3 and TRBJ2-3, with D tentatively TRBD1 or TRBD2 (5 bases each). The CDR3 spans 18 residues. CDR1 and CDR2 (germline): SGHNT, YENEEA. Trimming left V 4 bases short and J 1 base short, with 21 bases between. The CDR3 is CASSSGRTGFRGTDTQYF. The DNA of the CDR3 is TGTGCCAGCAGCTCAGGGCGAACGGGGTTTAGAGGCACAGATACGCAGTATTTT. Supplemented by reference TRBV11-3 and TRBJ2-3, the full variable domain reads EAGVVQSPRYKIIEKKQPVAFWCNPISGHNTLYWYLQNLGQGPELLIRYENEEAVDDSQLPKDRFSAERLKGVDSTLKIQPAELGDSAVYLCASSSGRTGFRGTDTQYFGPGTRLTVL.

V is TRBV19 and J is TRBJ2-7; D is ambiguous. The CDR3 totals 14 residues. Germline V gives CDR1 LNHDA, CDR2 SQIVND (reference sequence). V dropped 8 bases and J dropped 7 bases, with 21 bases sitting between them. The CDR3, as DNA: TGTGCCAGTGCGCCCGGTCATAGGGTAGGGGAGCAGTACTTC. This sequence encodes CASAPGHRVGEQYF. The complete variable domain, with remaining parts taken from reference TRBV19 and TRBJ2-7, reads DGGITQSPKYLFRKEGQNVTLSCEQNLNHDAMYWYRQDPGQGLRLIYYSQIVNDFQKGDIAEGYSVSREKKESFPLTVTSAQKNPTAFYLCASAPGHRVGEQYFGPGTRLTVT.

The V and J genes are TRBV2 and TRBJ1-2, with 11 nucleotides matching TRBD1. The CDR3 loop spans 15 amino acids. The germline gives CDR1 SNHLY, CDR2 FYNNEI. V shed 5 bases and J 8 bases; nucleotides not matched to a gene: 10. The CDR3 bases are TGTGCCAGCAGTCCAGGACAGGGGGCAAGTCGGGGCTACACCTTC. It yields the protein CASSPGQGASRGYTF.

V is TRBV10-1 and J is TRBJ2-3; TRBD2 matches 11 bases. This CDR3 comprises 15 residues. V was clipped by 6 bases and J by 1 base; unmatched bases: 3. The V gene's germline CDR1 is WNHNN and CDR2 SYGVQD (reference sequence). The CDR3: CASRGGLAGTDTQYF. The CDR3, as DNA: TGCGCCAGCAGGGGGGGACTAGCGGGCACAGATACGCAGTATTTT.

For this clone: At one boundary the junction diverges from the germline segment, which might be a read error. The sample has other DNA sequences that encode this CDR3 too. The chain carries TRBV5-1 and TRBJ1-1, with D possibly TRBD1 on 5 matching bases. The germline V gene has CDR1 SGHRS and CDR2 YFSETQ. The CDR3 runs 12 residues. CDR3 bases: TGCGCCAGCAGTTTGGGGCACACTGAAGCTTTCTTT. Translated: CASSLGHTEAFF.

Points on this clone: Other DNA sequences from this sample encode an identical CDR3 as well. This rearrangement joins TRBV30 to TRBJ2-5; D assignment may be TRBD1 or TRBD2 (6 bases each). This CDR3 has 14 amino acids. The germline CDR1 and CDR2 sequences are GTSNPN and SVGIG (reference sequence). The V and J ends lost 4 bases and 2 bases respectively, with 14 bases between them. CDR3 bases: TGTGCCTGGAACCGGGGGCACCTACAAGAGACCCAGTACTTC. Translated, it gives CAWNRGHLQETQYF.